The clone carrying this TCR beta chain showed up many times. These data belong to a study of metastatic and nonmetastatic thyroid tumors. On the study more broadly: From malignant and benign thyroid patients, repertoires in blood and in tumor or nodule tissue were compared.

Germline V gene data show CDR1 as SGHAT and CDR2 as FQDESV (reference sequence). The CDR3 covers 18 residues. Trimming removed 5 bases from V and 8 bases from J, with 30 bases in between. Until they underwent thyroid surgery, no patient had received any treatment. TCRdb used MiXCR to call clones anew from the PCR reads. In the table there are under 100,000 clones, around 9.1% of which are singletons. This TCR was sampled from a female donor with papillary thyroid cancer or a benign thyroid nodule (not recorded which). Some clones in this sample may be carry-over from other donors' samples. The gene calls are TRBV11-1 and TRBJ1-2; D remains ambiguous. Material for sequencing was blood. Here the CDR3 reads CASSPKRTAEKVERGYTF. CDR3 nucleotide sequence: TGTGCCAGCAGCCCGAAAAGGACGGCTGAGAAGGTAGAACGCGGCTACACCTTC.